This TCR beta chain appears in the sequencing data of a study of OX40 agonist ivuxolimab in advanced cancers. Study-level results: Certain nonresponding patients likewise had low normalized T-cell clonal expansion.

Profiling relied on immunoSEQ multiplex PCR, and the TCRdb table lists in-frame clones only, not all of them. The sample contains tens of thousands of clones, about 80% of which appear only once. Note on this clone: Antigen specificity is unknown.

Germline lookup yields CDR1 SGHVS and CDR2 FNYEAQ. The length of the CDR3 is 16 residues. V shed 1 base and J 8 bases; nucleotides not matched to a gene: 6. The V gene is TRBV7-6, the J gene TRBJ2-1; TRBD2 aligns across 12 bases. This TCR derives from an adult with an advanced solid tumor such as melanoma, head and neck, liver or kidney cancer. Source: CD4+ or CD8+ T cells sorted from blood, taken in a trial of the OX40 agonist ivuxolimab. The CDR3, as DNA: TGTGCCAGCAGCTTAGGCGCTAGCGGGAGGGGGGATGAGCAGTTCTTC. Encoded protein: CASSLGASGRGDEQFF.